Shown below are 8 T cell receptor beta chains from a single sample sequenced in a study of cytomegalovirus exposure and HLA in healthy donors. PCR used 60 Vbeta primers and 13 Jbeta primers. Clones were sequenced by immunoSEQ multiplex PCR, and TCRdb holds only the in-frame ones, with some missing. The sample holds around 150,000 clones, roughly 80% seen once. Sequencing was performed on PBMCs. These receptors originate from a woman in her forties or fifties in good health and CMV-seronegative.

V usage is TRBV7-9 and J usage is TRBJ1-4; D is perhaps TRBD1 (6 bases). Trimming stripped 4 bases from V and 3 bases from J, with 15 bases between. The CDR3 is 16 residues long. Germline CDR1 SEHNR, CDR2 FQNEAQ (reference sequence). The CDR3 DNA sequence: TGTGCCAGCAGCTCTCAGCTGGGACATCCTAATGAAAAACTGTTTTTT. Protein sequence: CASSSQLGHPNEKLFF.

The genes are TRBV7-2 and TRBJ2-1, with D tentatively TRBD1 (6 bases). Trimming took 2 bases from V and 8 from J, leaving 16 bases between them. This CDR3 has 15 residues. The germline V gene encodes CDR1 SGHTA and CDR2 FQGNSA. This CDR3 is CASSLRQGNIHEQFF. CDR3 DNA: TGTGCCAGCAGCTTACGGCAGGGGAATATCCATGAGCAGTTCTTC.

The V call is TRBV5-6, the J call TRBJ2-1; no definite D call. CDR1 SGHDT and CDR2 YYEEEE come from the germline V gene. The CDR3 is 13 residues long. V lost 3 bases to trimming and J lost 12 bases, with 16 bases between them. The CDR3: CASSYSGSSRQFF. The DNA for the CDR3 is TGTGCCAGCAGCTACTCGGGTAGCTCTAGGCAGTTCTTC.

This clone appeared a few times. The chain employs TRBV6-4 and TRBJ2-5, with D hard to call. The V end was cut by 2 bases, the J end by 2 bases, with 33 bases between. Germline CDR1 MRHNA, CDR2 SNTAGT. This CDR3 region has 22 residues. The CDR3 reads CASSDDLGSPTPSNDLQETQYF. In nucleotides, the CDR3 is TGTGCCAGCAGTGACGACTTAGGATCGCCCACGCCCTCGAACGATTTACAAGAGACCCAGTACTTC.

This clone was observed many times. The rearrangement joins TRBV2 to TRBJ2-2; a weak D match, TRBD2 (6 bases). Per the germline V gene, CDR1 is SNHLY and CDR2 is FYNNEI. The CDR3 runs 14 residues. V was shortened by 6 bases and J by 7 bases, with 15 bases between the two germline ends. CDR3 bases: TGTGCCAGCAGGGGCGGGGCTAGTGGCGGGGAGCTGTTTTTT. It codes for CASRGGASGGELFF.

V and J are TRBV18 and TRBJ2-6; the match to TRBD1 covers 7 bases. V lost 3 bases, J lost 0 bases, and 8 bases stayed unmatched. Per the germline V gene, CDR1 is KGHSH and CDR2 is LQKENI. The CDR3 is 18 amino acids. The CDR3 protein is CASSPDRAFRSGANVLTF. CDR3 nucleotide sequence: TGTGCCAGCTCACCCGACAGGGCATTCCGCTCTGGGGCCAACGTCCTGACTTTC. Based on the CDR3 plus reference TRBV18 and TRBJ2-6, the full variable domain is NAGVMQNPRHLVRRRGQEARLRCSPMKGHSHVYWYRQLPEEGLKFMVYLQKENIIDESGMPKERFSAEFPKEGPSILRIQQVVRGDSAAYFCASSPDRAFRSGANVLTFGAGSRLTVL.

This chain joins TRBV5-1 and TRBJ2-2; 8 bases line up with TRBD2. V shed 2 bases, J shed 7 bases, and the junction held 4 bases outside the gene matches. Per the germline V gene, CDR1 is SGHRS and CDR2 is YFSETQ. This CDR3 contains 14 residues. The CDR3 region is CASSFSGTSGELFF. The CDR3 coding sequence is TGCGCCAGCAGCTTTAGCGGGACGAGCGGGGAGCTGTTTTTT.

The rearrangement uses TRBV15 and TRBJ1-2, with TRBD1 matching 7 bases. Germline V gives CDR1 LNHNV, CDR2 YYDKDF (reference sequence). V shed 0 bases and J 8 bases; nucleotides not matched to a gene: 9. This CDR3 comprises 15 residues. Here the CDR3 DNA reads TGTGCCACCAGCAGAGATCGTGGGACAGTGGGAGGCTACACCTTC. Translation: CATSRDRGTVGGYTF. Complete variable domain (other parts from reference TRBV15 and TRBJ1-2): DAMVIQNPRYQVTQFGKPVTLSCSQTLNHNVMYWYQQKSSQAPKLLFHYYDKDFNNEADTPDNFQSRRPNTSFCFLDIRSPGLGDTAMYLCATSRDRGTVGGYTFGSGTRLTVV.